This T cell receptor beta chain stems from a study of cytomegalovirus exposure and HLA in healthy donors. This CDR3 region has 14 residues. Germline V gene data show CDR1 as SGHRS and CDR2 as YFSETQ. J gave up 1 base and V 3 bases, and 3 bases lay outside the gene matches. Primers: 60 Vbeta forward and 13 Jbeta reverse. Data came from immunoSEQ multiplex PCR; TCRdb stores just in-frame clones and leaves some out. This table holds roughly 38,000 clones, approximately 76% found once. The chain links TRBV5-1 to TRBJ1-1; 7 nucleotides agree with TRBD1. Material: PBMCs. The TCR sequence derives from a woman aged 25 to 45 in good health and CMV-seropositive. CDR3 in amino acids: CASSSRTGNTEAFF. The CDR3 nucleotides read TGCGCCAGCAGCTCGAGGACAGGGAACACTGAAGCTTTCTTT.